This T cell receptor beta chain was recorded in a study of control samples from healthy donors and cancer patients. Germline loops: CDR1 SEHNR, CDR2 FQNEAQ (reference sequence). The CDR3 sequence is 13 residues long. Between the trimmed V and J ends, which lost 7 bases and 1 base, there was a span of 10 bases. Some clones are missing from TCRdb's copy, which holds only in-frame ones; the method was immunoSEQ multiplex PCR. The sample holds some 110,000 clones; 70% to 90% are singletons and the top ten take 2% to 3%. The sample comprised blood. J is TRBJ1-1 and V is TRBV7-9; D gene uncertain. The sequence derives from a woman in her 70s in good health. In nucleotides, the CDR3 is TGTGCCAGCAACACAAACAAGAACACTGAAGCTTTCTTT. Translating gives CASNTNKNTEAFF.